These 20 T cell receptor beta chains were sequenced from one sample in a study of identical twins (dated by TCRdb to about 2016). The library was made by 5' RACE. Sequencing took place on an Illumina HiSeq 2000. TCRdb applied fastp at Q25 and MiXCR to the public reads, then kept only in-frame beta chains. For every CDR3 protein sequence, its rows merge into one entry that carries the most common genes and DNA. In this sample the table shows 220,000 or so distinct CDR3 sequences, about 7.3% of which occur a single time. Of the sample, roughly 3.7% is held by the ten largest clones. The same data also went into a second study, on yellow fever vaccine responses in identical twins.

Input material: memory (CD45RO+) T cells sorted from blood. According to the study, the label for this sample's cell subset or site signals: CD45RO+ enriched T cells. These receptors were obtained from a young woman in good health.

V usage is TRBV4-1 and J usage is TRBJ1-5; 7 positions match TRBD1. Germline V gives CDR1 MGHRA, CDR2 YSYEKL. The V and J ends lost 0 bases and 4 bases, in that order; junction bases with no gene match: 6. The CDR3 totals 16 residues. The CDR3 sequence is CASSQDSTGLNQPQHF. CDR3 sequence (DNA): TGCGCCAGCAGCCAAGATTCGACAGGGCTTAATCAGCCCCAGCATTTT.

CDR3 bases: TGTGCCAGCTCACCCCCGGGGGTAAAAGAGACCCAGTACTTC. Protein product: CASSPPGVKETQYF. V gene TRBV18 combines with J gene TRBJ2-5; D may be TRBD2 (6 bases). The CDR3 has 14 residues. V was pared by 3 bases and J by 3 bases, with 11 bases between. Germline V CDR1 and CDR2: KGHSH, LQKENI.

This clonotype has ten or more counts. The J gene is TRBJ2-1, the V gene TRBV20-1; D possibly corresponds to TRBD2 (6 bases). Trimming took off 2 bases at V and 4 bases at J, with 12 bases between the two ends. The germline gives CDR1 DFQATT, CDR2 SNEGSKA (reference sequence). CDR3 length: 14 residues. For the CDR3, the DNA is TGCAGTGCTAGAACAGCGGGCCAGTACAATGAGCAGTTCTTC. Translated: CSARTAGQYNEQFF.

This clonotype was detected many times. This chain uses TRBV11-1 with TRBJ2-2; 7 nucleotides line up with TRBD1. Germline V gene sequence: CDR1 SGHAT, CDR2 FQDESV (reference sequence). This CDR3 region has 18 residues. Unmatched junction bases numbered 12, after V lost 0 bases and J lost 5 bases. CDR3 in amino acids: CASSLAAPGQWGTGELFF. DNA of the CDR3: TGTGCCAGCAGCTTAGCCGCACCGGGACAGTGGGGGACCGGGGAGCTGTTTTTT.

This clonotype has a handful of counts. The chain couples TRBV7-6 to TRBJ1-6; TRBD1 matches at 11 bases. In germline, CDR1 is SGHVS, CDR2 FNYEAQ. With 5 bases clipped from V and 9 bases from J, the junction kept 6 bases outside the gene matches. This CDR3 contains 15 residues. The CDR3 nucleotides read TGTGCCAGCAGCGCAGGGACAGGGGGTGTTTCACCCCTCCACTTT. Amino acid sequence: CASSAGTGGVSPLHF.

This clonotype appeared a few times. This sequence joins TRBV3-1 and TRBJ1-6; tentatively, D is TRBD1 (6 bases). With 0 bases removed from V and 14 bases from J, the gap between germline ends came to 8 bases. The CDR3 length is 12 residues. Germline values: CDR1 LGHDT, CDR2 YNNKEL (reference sequence). This chain's CDR3 is CASSQEEGALHF. CDR3 nucleotide sequence: TGTGCCAGCAGCCAAGAGGAGGGGGCCCTCCACTTT.

The chain carries TRBV28 and TRBJ2-6; TRBD2 might be the D (5 bases). CDR1 is MDHEN and CDR2 is SYDVKM in the germline V gene. The ends were cut back, 3 bases at V and 2 bases at J, with 8 bases in the middle. This CDR3 contains 15 residues. CDR3 nucleotides: TGTGCCAGCAGTTTTTCGGGGACTGGGGCCAACGTCCTGACTTTC. It encodes CASSFSGTGANVLTF. Full variable domain (rest looked up from reference TRBV28 and TRBJ2-6): DVKVTQSSRYLVKRTGEKVFLECVQDMDHENMFWYRQDPGLGLRLIYFSYDVKMKEKGDIPEGYSVSREKKERFSLILESASTNQTSMYLCASSFSGTGANVLTFGAGSRLTVL.

This clonotype was detected a few times. This chain links TRBV27 with TRBJ2-1; the D gene is possibly TRBD2 (7 bases). Germline assignment: CDR1 MNHEY and CDR2 SMNVEV (reference sequence). V lost 6 bases to trimming and J lost 4 bases, with 28 bases between them. This CDR3 comprises 19 residues. CDR3 sequence reads: CASSPTTSSGGRVYNEQFF. As DNA, the CDR3 is TGTGCCAGCAGCCCCACGACTAGCAGTGGGGGGCGGGTTTACAATGAGCAGTTCTTC.

This clonotype was detected many times. This chain connects TRBV5-1 to TRBJ2-1; possibly TRBD1 for D (5 bases). Germline loops: CDR1 SGHRS, CDR2 YFSETQ. CDR3 length: 15 residues. V was pared by 4 bases and J by 1 base, with 12 bases between. As DNA, the CDR3 is TGCGCCAGCAGCACCGAAGACAGTTCCTACAATGAGCAGTTCTTC. Its translation: CASSTEDSSYNEQFF.

This clonotype was counted ten times or more. The chain recombines TRBV7-7 with TRBJ2-5, with no clear D. The germline V gene has CDR1 SSHAT and CDR2 FNYEAQ (reference sequence). The CDR3 has 15 amino acids. V was trimmed by 5 bases and J by 5 bases, leaving 18 bases between them. The CDR3 DNA reads as TGTGCCAGCAGCGACTTACAGACATTGGGGGAGACCCAGTACTTC. Protein: CASSDLQTLGETQYF.

This clonotype was seen ten or more times. This chain joins TRBV11-2 and TRBJ2-1; possibly TRBD1 for D (5 bases). The CDR3 has 12 residues. Germline V lookup: CDR1 SGHAT, CDR2 FQNNGV. The V end lost 5 bases, the J end lost 8 bases, and 10 bases lay between the germline ends. CDR3 nucleotides: TGTGCCAGCAGCCCAAGGGGCTATGAGCAGTTCTTC. Amino acids: CASSPRGYEQFF.

This clonotype showed up many times. This chain links TRBV20-1 with TRBJ2-7, with 8 bases matching TRBD2. The V gene end was trimmed by 6 bases and the J gene end by 1 base; junction bases not matched to a gene: 11. This CDR3 comprises 15 residues. CDR1 and CDR2 from the germline V gene are DFQATT and SNEGSKA (reference sequence). CDR3 sequence: CSAKKRGRDSYEQYV. For the CDR3, the DNA is TGCAGTGCCAAGAAGCGGGGGAGGGATTCCTACGAGCAGTACGTC.

This clonotype was seen a few times. DNA for the CDR3: TGTGCCAGCAGCCCCCGGGACACCCCCCGGTGGGAGCAGTTCTTC. Its translation is CASSPRDTPRWEQFF. The chain employs TRBV14 and TRBJ2-1, with D tentatively TRBD1 (6 bases). The germline CDR1 and CDR2 sequences are SGHDN and FVKESK. Trimming stripped 4 bases from V and 10 bases from J, with 20 bases between. This CDR3 has 15 residues.

Many counts were recorded for this clonotype. This rearrangement joins TRBV5-1 to TRBJ2-5; D gene uncertain. CDR1 SGHRS and CDR2 YFSETQ come from the germline V gene. The CDR3 is made up of 11 amino acids. V was pared by 5 bases and J by 5 bases, with 7 bases between. The CDR3 is CASREFETQYF. The CDR3 DNA is TGCGCCAGCAGAGAATTCGAGACCCAGTACTTC.

In its sample, this clonotype was seen a few times. The chain uses TRBV27 and TRBJ2-5; D may correspond to TRBD1 or TRBD2 (6 bases each). The CDR3 is 15 residues long. Germline CDR1 MNHEY, CDR2 SMNVEV (reference sequence). The V and J ends lost 3 bases and 3 bases respectively, with 14 bases between them. CDR3 nucleotides: TGTGCCAGCAGTTTCCGTCCGGGGGCGGAAGAGACCCAGTACTTC. It translates to CASSFRPGAEETQYF.

The J gene is TRBJ2-1, the V gene TRBV5-5; D gene uncertain. The V end lost 1 base, the J end lost 5 bases, and 10 bases lay between the germline ends. CDR3 length: 14 residues. CDR1 is SGHKS, CDR2 YYEKEE, per germline (reference sequence). The CDR3 DNA is TGTGCCAGCAGCTTGACTATTCCCCACAATGAGCAGTTCTTC. It is translated as CASSLTIPHNEQFF.

In its sample, this clonotype was seen a few times. V and J are TRBV5-6 and TRBJ2-1; 7 nucleotides line up with TRBD2. Germline V gene sequence: CDR1 SGHDT, CDR2 YYEEEE. The length of the CDR3 is 16 residues. The ends lost 1 base at V and 3 bases at J; junction bases unmatched: 7. The CDR3 sequence: CASSLSRSGVYNEQFF. The CDR3 coding sequence is TGTGCCAGCAGCTTGAGCCGAAGCGGGGTCTACAATGAGCAGTTCTTC.

This clonotype was counted between two and nine times. The V and J genes are TRBV9 and TRBJ2-5; a weak D match, TRBD1 (5 bases). CDR1 SGDLS and CDR2 YYNGEE come from the germline V gene. V was shortened by 0 bases and J by 6 bases, with 12 bases between the two germline ends. The CDR3 extends over 14 amino acids. The CDR3 nucleotides read TGTGCCAGCAGCGTAGAGGGTCAGGGTCAGACCCAGTACTTC. Translating gives CASSVEGQGQTQYF.

This clonotype was seen only a few times. The chain combines TRBV7-8 with TRBJ1-2; 7 bases map to TRBD1. V dropped 5 bases and J dropped 8; count of bases not matched to a gene: 14. The CDR3 length is 15 residues. Germline loops: CDR1 SGHVS, CDR2 FQNEAQ. The CDR3 region is CASSPDRASTGGYTF. CDR3 in DNA: TGTGCCAGCAGCCCTGACAGGGCGTCAACAGGAGGCTACACCTTC.

A single count supports this clonotype. The chain couples TRBV28 to TRBJ1-5; no clear D gene. Trimming took 5 bases from V and 4 from J, leaving 12 bases between them. CDR3 length equals 14 residues. Germline CDR1 is MDHEN and CDR2 is SYDVKM. The CDR3 coding sequence is TGTGCCAGCAGTCAGTGGCCGAGTAATCAGCCCCAGCATTTT. It yields the protein CASSQWPSNQPQHF.